One sample yielded the 3 T cell receptor beta chains listed below, sequenced in a study of T cell responses to AZD1222 COVID-19 vaccine. Method: immunoSEQ multiplex PCR; TCRdb's copy keeps in-frame clones and lacks some. Of 100,000 to 150,000 clones in the sample, roughly 94% were seen once. The sequencing used peripheral blood, collected on day 0 of AZD1222 vaccination. The receptors were sampled from an adult in good health.

The CDR3 bases are TGTGCCACCAGTGATTCGTCGATTGGATTACGGGGCTACACCTTC. Translation: CATSDSSIGLRGYTF. The chain has TRBV24-1 and TRBJ1-2, with D unclear. V shed 2 bases and J shed 8 bases, with 17 bases lying between them. CDR1 is KGHDR and CDR2 is SFDVKD in the germline V gene. The CDR3 consists of 15 residues.

This clone was seen once. The V call is TRBV11-3, the J call TRBJ2-1; 12 positions match TRBD2. The J segment lost 3 bases and the V segment lost 3 bases, leaving 6 bases of the junction unmatched. The CDR3 loop spans 17 amino acids. In germline, CDR1 is SGHNT, CDR2 YENEEA. CDR3 sequence: CASSLRTSGIGYNEQFF. DNA of the CDR3: TGTGCCAGCAGCTTGCGGACTAGCGGGATAGGCTACAATGAGCAGTTCTTC.

V gene TRBV3-1 (or the pseudogene TRBV3-2) combines with J gene TRBJ2-2; 14 bases agree with TRBD2. Germline-derived CDR1 and CDR2 are LGHDT and YNNKEL (reference sequence). This CDR3 has 15 residues. With 6 bases clipped from V and 7 bases from J, the junction kept 4 bases outside the gene matches. CDR3 nucleotides: TGTGCCAGCAGACCGGGACTAGCGGGAGTCGGGGAGCTGTTTTTT. Its translation: CASRPGLAGVGELFF.